Described below is a single T cell receptor beta chain sequence and its context. Generated by immunoSEQ multiplex PCR, the TCRdb table keeps only in-frame clones and is missing some. The table records about 100,000 clones, about 90% of them present only once. The sample is drawn from a study of blood T cell repertoires in COVID-19. Study at large: The study drew acute and convalescent COVID-19 samples from the United States, Italy and Spain.

The CDR3 sequence is 15 residues long. CDR1 and CDR2 (germline): SGHVS, FNYEAQ. Trimming shortened V by 5 bases and J by 3 bases, and 14 bases separated the two germline ends. The sequence derives from a woman aged 25-40 years with acute or convalescent COVID-19. Sequencing was performed on peripheral blood. The chain couples TRBV7-6 to TRBJ1-3; D not resolved. The CDR3 nucleotides are TGTGCCAGCAGCCCGGTGGGAGTGATTGGAAACACCATATATTTT. It yields the protein CASSPVGVIGNTIYF.